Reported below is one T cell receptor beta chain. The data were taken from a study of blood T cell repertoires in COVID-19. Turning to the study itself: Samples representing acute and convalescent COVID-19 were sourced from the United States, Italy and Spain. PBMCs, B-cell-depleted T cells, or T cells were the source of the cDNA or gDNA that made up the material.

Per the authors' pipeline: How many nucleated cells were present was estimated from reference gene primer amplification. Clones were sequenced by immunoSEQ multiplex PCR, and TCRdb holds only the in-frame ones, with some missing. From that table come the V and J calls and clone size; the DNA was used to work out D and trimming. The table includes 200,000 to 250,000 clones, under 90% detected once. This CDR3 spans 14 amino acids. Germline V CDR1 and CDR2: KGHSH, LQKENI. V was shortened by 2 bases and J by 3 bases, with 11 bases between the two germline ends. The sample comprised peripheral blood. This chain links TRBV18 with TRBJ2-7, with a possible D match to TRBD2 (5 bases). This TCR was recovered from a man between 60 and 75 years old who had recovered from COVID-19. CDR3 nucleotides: TGTGCCAGCTCACCAGTGACTACGGGCTACGAGCAGTACTTC. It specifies CASSPVTTGYEQYF.